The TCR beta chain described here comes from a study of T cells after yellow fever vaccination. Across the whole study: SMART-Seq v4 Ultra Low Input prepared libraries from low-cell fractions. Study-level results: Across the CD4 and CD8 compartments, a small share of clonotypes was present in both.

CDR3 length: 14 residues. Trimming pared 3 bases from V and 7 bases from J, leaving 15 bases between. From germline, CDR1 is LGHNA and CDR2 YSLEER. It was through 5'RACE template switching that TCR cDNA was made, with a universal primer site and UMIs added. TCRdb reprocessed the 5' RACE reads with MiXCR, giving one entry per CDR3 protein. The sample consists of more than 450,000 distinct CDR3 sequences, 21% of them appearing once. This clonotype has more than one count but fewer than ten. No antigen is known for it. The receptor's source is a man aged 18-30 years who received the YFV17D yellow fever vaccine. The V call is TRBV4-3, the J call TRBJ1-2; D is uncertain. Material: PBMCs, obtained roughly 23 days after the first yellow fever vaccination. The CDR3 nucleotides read TGCGCCAGCAGCCAGCAGGTCCTCGGGCTTGGCTACACCTTC. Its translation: CASSQQVLGLGYTF.